The next 26 T cell receptor beta chains were all read from a single sample in a study of shared clonotypes between healthy human individuals. CD8 cells classed as naive were CD45RO-negative and positively selected for CCR7, excluding terminally differentiated effector memory CD45RA+ cells. The repertoire was sequenced with immunoSEQ multiplex PCR; TCRdb's copy has only in-frame clones and lacks some. The data contain about 590,000 clones, less than 97% of them seen just once; the ten biggest clones take up around 0.11%. Material: naive CD8+ T cells sorted from blood. Receptors were obtained from a woman in her twenties or thirties in good health.

About this clone itself: Other DNA sequences from this sample encode an identical CDR3 as well. V and J are TRBV27 and TRBJ1-5; TRBD1 is a possible D gene (5 bases). The CDR3 has 14 residues. Trimming pared 3 bases from V and 3 bases from J, leaving 9 bases between. CDR1 MNHEY and CDR2 SMNVEV come from the germline V gene (reference sequence). DNA for the CDR3: TGTGCCAGCAGTTTGGGGGGGTCCAATCAGCCCCAGCATTTT. It encodes CASSLGGSNQPQHF.

The rearrangement uses TRBV2 and TRBJ2-7, with 7 bases aligning to TRBD1. This CDR3 is 15 amino acids long. Per germline, CDR1 SNHLY and CDR2 FYNNEI. The V and J ends lost 0 bases and 2 bases, in that order; junction bases with no gene match: 4. The CDR3 DNA sequence: TGTGCCAGCAGTGAAGCAGGGGGCGCCCCCTACGAGCAGTACTTC. This encodes CASSEAGGAPYEQYF.

V and J are TRBV28 and TRBJ1-5; the D gene is possibly TRBD1 (5 bases). This CDR3 spans 17 amino acids. V shed 2 bases and J shed 5 bases, with 19 bases lying between them. CDR1 is MDHEN, CDR2 SYDVKM, per germline. CDR3 amino acids: CASSLLGTPRGDQPQHF. The CDR3 region has the DNA TGTGCCAGCAGTTTACTGGGGACCCCTCGGGGCGATCAGCCCCAGCATTTT.

The gene calls are TRBV6-5 and TRBJ1-6; D is unresolved. V lost 2 bases to trimming and J lost 7 bases, with 6 bases between them. CDR3 length: 13 amino acids. From germline, CDR1 is MNHEY and CDR2 SVGAGI. The CDR3 loop reads CASSYDGNSPLHF. CDR3 coding DNA: TGTGCCAGCAGTTACGACGGGAATTCACCCCTCCACTTT.

J is TRBJ2-1 and V is TRBV7-9; tentative D call: TRBD1 (6 bases). The length of the CDR3 is 16 residues. The ends were cut back, 5 bases at V and 0 bases at J, with 14 bases in the middle. CDR1 is SEHNR and CDR2 is FQNEAQ in the germline V gene (reference sequence). CDR3 loop: CASSPPTGGSYNEQFF. In DNA form, the CDR3 reads TGTGCCAGCAGCCCCCCGACAGGCGGCTCCTACAATGAGCAGTTCTTC. Supplemented by reference TRBV7-9 and TRBJ2-1, the full variable domain reads DTGVSQNPRHKITKRGQNVTFRCDPISEHNRLYWYRQTLGQGPEFLTYFQNEAQLEKSRLLSDRFSAERPKGSFSTLEIQRTEQGDSAMYLCASSPPTGGSYNEQFFGPGTRLTVL.

V usage is TRBV2 and J usage is TRBJ1-2, with 7 bases identical to TRBD1. CDR3 length: 19 residues. The junction had 21 bases not matched to a gene; V was cut back by 0 bases and J by 8 bases. Per the germline V gene, CDR1 is SNHLY and CDR2 is FYNNEI. CDR3 bases: TGTGCCAGCAGTGAAGCCGGGGGAGGAAGGACAGGAATAACGTTCGGCTACACCTTC. It yields the protein CASSEAGGGRTGITFGYTF.

V and J are TRBV14 and TRBJ1-2; D is uncertain. From germline, CDR1 is SGHDN and CDR2 FVKESK. The CDR3 runs 15 residues. V lost 1 base and J 3 bases, leaving 12 bases between the germline ends. CDR3 in DNA: TGTGCCAGCAGCCAAGTGGGCTACGGATACTATGGCTACACCTTC. Translation: CASSQVGYGYYGYTF.

V and J are TRBV10-3 and TRBJ1-2, with a tentative D call TRBD1 (5 bases). Germline CDR1 is ENHRY and CDR2 is SYGVKD. V was pared by 3 bases and J by 5 bases, with 16 bases between. The CDR3 covers 15 residues. The CDR3 DNA sequence: TGTGCCATCAGTGAAGACAGCGGCCCTGGATATGGCTACACCTTC. Amino acids: CAISEDSGPGYGYTF.

The chain is built from TRBV6-1 and TRBJ1-1; D gene ambiguous. V gave up 8 bases and J gave up 1 base, with 8 bases separating them. This CDR3 has 12 amino acids. From germline, CDR1 is MNHNS and CDR2 SASEGT. CDR3 nucleotides: TGTGCCAGCGGGGATCGGAACACTGAAGCTTTCTTT. Its protein is CASGDRNTEAFF.

With respect to this clone: At the DNA level, this CDR3 is encoded by other sequences in the same sample as well. The chain has TRBV19 and TRBJ2-7; TRBD2 might be the D (5 bases). The CDR3 consists of 13 residues. V was cut by 1 base and J by 1 base, with 5 bases left in between. In germline, CDR1 is LNHDA, CDR2 SQIVND (reference sequence). DNA of the CDR3: TGTGCCAGTAGTATAGGGGAGTCCTACGAGCAGTACTTC. Translating gives CASSIGESYEQYF.

V is TRBV7-9 and J is TRBJ2-1; TRBD1 agrees at 10 bases. Germline CDR1 and CDR2: SEHNR and FQNEAQ (reference sequence). The CDR3 consists of 16 residues. V gave up 1 base and J gave up 10 bases; unmatched junction bases: 10. In DNA form, the CDR3 reads TGTGCCAGCAGCTTAGGTAGGCCGACAGGGGGCAGGGAGCAGTTCTTC. Translating it yields CASSLGRPTGGREQFF.

This clone is a singleton in its sample. This rearrangement joins TRBV28 to TRBJ1-2, with D hard to call. Trimming pared 4 bases from V and 3 bases from J, leaving 9 bases between. Per the germline V gene, CDR1 is MDHEN and CDR2 is SYDVKM. This CDR3 comprises 13 residues. CDR3 coding DNA: TGTGCCAGCAGTTCAGACTTGTACTATGGCTACACCTTC. Residues: CASSSDLYYGYTF.

V and J are TRBV27 and TRBJ2-7; the D gene could be TRBD1 or TRBD2 (5 bases each). This CDR3 region has 15 residues. Germline V gene sequence: CDR1 MNHEY, CDR2 SMNVEV (reference sequence). The ends were cut back, 6 bases at V and 6 bases at J, with 21 bases in the middle. This CDR3 reads CASSFTGPPSGEQYF. The CDR3 DNA sequence: TGTGCCAGCAGCTTCACGGGACCCCCCTCGGGCGAGCAGTACTTC.

The chain couples TRBV19 to TRBJ2-5, with D perhaps matching TRBD1 (6 bases). The J call may be mistaken, given a closer DNA end match to TRBJ2-7. The CDR3 length is 13 residues. The germline gives CDR1 LNHDA, CDR2 SQIVND (reference sequence). As DNA, the CDR3 is TGTGCCAGTAGTATAGGAGACAGGTACGAGCAGTACTTC. Translating gives CASSIGDRYEQYF.

The chain uses TRBV28 and TRBJ2-1; D ambiguous. V lost 2 bases to trimming and J lost 5 bases, with 10 bases between them. Per the germline V gene, CDR1 is MDHEN and CDR2 is SYDVKM. The CDR3 length is 14 residues. CDR3: CASSLQARHNEQFF. CDR3 bases: TGTGCCAGCAGTTTACAGGCACGGCACAATGAGCAGTTCTTC.

The chain carries TRBV27 and TRBJ2-3, with TRBD1 matching 7 bases. Trimming removed 5 bases from V and 6 bases from J; junction bases left unmatched: 11. The CDR3 sequence is 15 residues long. Germline-derived CDR1 and CDR2 are MNHEY and SMNVEV (reference sequence). CDR3 sequence (DNA): TGTGCCAGCAGTATCGGGACAGCGAACTGGGATACGCAGTATTTT. Protein: CASSIGTANWDTQYF.

This chain links TRBV27 with TRBJ2-1; TRBD1 or TRBD2 may be the D gene (5 bases each). The CDR3 is 18 amino acids. Per the germline V gene, CDR1 is MNHEY and CDR2 is SMNVEV (reference sequence). V was cut by 0 bases and J by 4 bases, with 19 bases left in between. CDR3 sequence reads: CASSLSSQRRGPYNEQFF. CDR3 DNA: TGTGCCAGCAGTTTATCAAGCCAACGACGGGGACCGTACAATGAGCAGTTCTTC.

The chain is built from TRBV5-6 and TRBJ2-5, with D hard to call. The length of the CDR3 is 11 residues. V was pared by 4 bases and J by 2 bases, with 3 bases between. Germline lookup yields CDR1 SGHDT and CDR2 YYEEEE. The CDR3 region is CASSIQETQYF. Here the CDR3 DNA reads TGTGCCAGCAGCATTCAAGAGACCCAGTACTTC.

A few counts support this clone. The CDR3 bases are TGTGCCAGTAGTGCAGGGCTTACCACCTACGAGCAGTACTTC. This translates into CASSAGLTTYEQYF. The gene calls are TRBV19 and TRBJ2-7; a weak D match, TRBD1 (5 bases). The germline gives CDR1 LNHDA, CDR2 SQIVND (reference sequence). This CDR3 region has 14 residues. The V end lost 5 bases, the J end lost 2 bases, and 13 bases lay between the germline ends.

The V gene is TRBV9, the J gene TRBJ2-7; tentative D call: TRBD2 (5 bases). Deletions cut 0 bases from V and 3 bases from J, with 10 bases between. Germline V gene sequence: CDR1 SGDLS, CDR2 YYNGEE. This CDR3 has 14 residues. DNA for the CDR3: TGTGCCAGCAGCGTAGACGGGGAGCACTACGAGCAGTACTTC. This encodes CASSVDGEHYEQYF.

V and J are TRBV28 and TRBJ2-3; possible D gene TRBD2, 6 bases. Trimming pared 5 bases from V and 1 base from J, leaving 13 bases between. This CDR3 has 15 amino acids. Germline V CDR1 and CDR2: MDHEN, SYDVKM. The CDR3 region is CASSDVLAGTDTQYF. CDR3 coding DNA: TGTGCCAGCAGTGATGTTTTAGCGGGCACAGATACGCAGTATTTT.

This rearrangement joins TRBV9 to TRBJ1-2, with 9 bases fitting TRBD1. J gave up 8 bases and V 3 bases, and 8 bases lay outside the gene matches. The V gene's germline CDR1 is SGDLS and CDR2 YYNGEE. The CDR3 length is 14 residues. The CDR3 sequence: CASSAGQGDGGYTF. In DNA, the CDR3 is TGTGCCAGCAGCGCGGGACAGGGCGACGGGGGCTACACCTTC. The variable domain in full, completed from reference TRBV9 and TRBJ1-2, reads DSGVTQTPKHLITATGQRVTLRCSPRSGDLSVYWYQQSLDQGLQFLIQYYNGEERAKGNILERFSAQQFPDLHSELNLSSLELGDSALYFCASSAGQGDGGYTFGSGTRLTVV.

This clone has only one observation. Other DNA sequences in this specimen translate into the identical CDR3. The chain is built from TRBV4-1 and TRBJ2-2; 10 nucleotides match TRBD2. Germline assignment: CDR1 MGHRA and CDR2 YSYEKL. V was pared by 1 base and J by 5 bases, with 4 bases of the junction left unmatched. This CDR3 region has 16 residues. CDR3 sequence: CASSQVAAGGTGELFF. CDR3 DNA sequence: TGCGCCAGCAGCCAAGTCGCAGCGGGAGGGACCGGGGAGCTGTTTTTT.

The chain recombines TRBV28 with TRBJ2-7, with D possibly matching TRBD1 (6 bases). Trimming stripped 6 bases from V and 6 bases from J, with 12 bases between. Germline CDR1 MDHEN, CDR2 SYDVKM. This CDR3 region has 12 residues. The CDR3 nucleotides are TGTGCCAGCAGCTCGGACAGCATCGAGCAGTACTTC. Translated, it gives CASSSDSIEQYF.

This CDR3 is CASSKSGLAPKGGYEQYF. CDR3 bases: TGTGCCAGCAGCAAAAGCGGACTAGCGCCCAAAGGGGGCTACGAGCAGTACTTC. The chain employs TRBV21-1 and TRBJ2-7; TRBD2 is taken as the D call from the table, unchecked against the DNA. TRBV21-1 is a recognized pseudogene. The CDR3 length is 18 residues.

The V gene is TRBV11-2, the J gene TRBJ2-1, with 10 positions matching TRBD2. CDR3 length: 15 residues. Per germline, CDR1 SGHAT and CDR2 FQNNGV. V dropped 5 bases and J dropped 4; count of bases not matched to a gene: 5. CDR3 in amino acids: CASSLGTSAYNEQFF. The CDR3 region has the DNA TGTGCCAGCAGCCTGGGGACTAGCGCTTACAATGAGCAGTTCTTC.